Presented here are 28 T cell receptor beta chains from one specimen sequenced in a study of type 1 regulatory T cells. TCRdb recomputed calls from the reads with MiXCR, one row per CDR3 protein. The table shows more than 60,000 distinct CDR3 sequences, with about 48% occurring only once. No antigen has been identified for these receptors. The material sequenced was cultured non-Tr1 T cells, either the whole culture or a sorted T cell fraction (not recorded which). Source of these receptors: a human donor in good health.

The sample holds a few counts of this clonotype. V is TRBV7-8 and J is TRBJ1-3, with unresolved D. Germline CDR1 and CDR2: SGHVS and FQNEAQ. Between the trimmed V and J ends, which lost 3 bases and 7 bases, there was a span of 7 bases. This CDR3 has 12 residues. The DNA of the CDR3 is TGTGCCAGCAGCTTGGGGAGCAACACCATATATTTT. It yields the protein CASSLGSNTIYF.

The chain carries TRBV5-1 and TRBJ2-7, with D perhaps matching TRBD1 or TRBD2 (5 bases each). Germline-derived CDR1 and CDR2 are SGHRS and YFSETQ. The CDR3 spans 16 residues. The V gene lost 6 bases and the J gene lost 7 bases, with 26 bases spanning the gap. CDR3 nucleotides: TGCGCCAGCAAAACCTTACCGGGACCTGAAACCGGGGAGCAGTACTTC. Translated, it gives CASKTLPGPETGEQYF.

This clonotype was counted a few times. The J gene is TRBJ2-7, the V gene TRBV6-2 or TRBV6-3; 11 nucleotides line up with TRBD2. Unmatched junction bases numbered 6, after V lost 5 bases and J lost 3 bases. The CDR3 runs 15 residues. Germline CDR1 reads MNHEY; CDR2 reads SVGEGT. The chain's CDR3 is CASSDPGLAVYEQYF. CDR3 DNA sequence: TGTGCCAGCAGTGACCCGGGACTAGCGGTCTACGAGCAGTACTTC.

This clonotype was counted only a few times. The chain links TRBV7-9 to TRBJ1-1; 11 bases agree with TRBD1. V shed 5 bases and J 5 bases; nucleotides not matched to a gene: 4. The CDR3 consists of 14 residues. Germline CDR1 and CDR2: SEHNR and FQNEAQ (reference sequence). The CDR3 nucleotides are TGTGCCAGCAGCCAGGACAGGGGGCAGACTGAAGCTTTCTTT. This codes for CASSQDRGQTEAFF.

The table lists this clonotype with a count of one. The chain employs TRBV2 and TRBJ2-3; 11 bases fit TRBD2. V was pared by 2 bases and J by 1 base, with 8 bases of the junction left unmatched. CDR1 and CDR2 from the germline V gene are SNHLY and FYNNEI. The CDR3 consists of 18 residues. The CDR3 bases are TGTGCCAGCAGTGAAACTAGCGGGGGAGGCCGGGGCACAGATACGCAGTATTTT. It translates to CASSETSGGGRGTDTQYF.

This chain joins TRBV5-8 and TRBJ1-1; unclear D gene. V lost 2 bases to trimming and J lost 0 bases, with 5 bases between them. CDR1 is SGHTS, CDR2 YDEGEE, per germline. This CDR3 is 13 amino acids long. The CDR3 bases are TGTGCCAGCAGCTTTTCAATGAACACTGAAGCTTTCTTT. Its protein product is CASSFSMNTEAFF.

Concerning this clonotype: Compared with germline, one end of the junction differs, possibly owing to a read error. The chain joins TRBV13 to TRBJ1-1; weak D call: TRBD1 (5 bases). The CDR3 is 15 residues long. Germline lookup yields CDR1 PRHDT and CDR2 FYEKMQ (reference sequence). DNA for the CDR3: TGTGCCAGCAGCGTAGGGAGAGGGGTTGACACTGAAGCTTTCTTT. As protein: CASSVGRGVDTEAFF.

This clonotype has more than one count but fewer than ten. The rearrangement uses TRBV5-1 and TRBJ2-2; TRBD2 might be the D (6 bases). Trimming stripped 3 bases from V and 1 base from J, with 13 bases between. The CDR3 runs to 16 residues. Germline V lookup: CDR1 SGHRS, CDR2 YFSETQ. The CDR3 DNA follows: TGCGCCAGCAGCTGGACTATCGGGGGGAACACCGGGGAGCTGTTTTTT. It specifies CASSWTIGGNTGELFF.

CDR3: CASSQEGLQETQYF. In nucleotides, the CDR3 is TGCGCCAGCAGCCAAGAGGGGCTTCAAGAGACCCAGTACTTC. This chain uses TRBV4-3 with TRBJ2-5, with D perhaps matching TRBD1 (5 bases). This CDR3 is built from 14 residues. Germline V gene sequence: CDR1 LGHNA, CDR2 YSLEER. The V and J ends lost 0 bases and 2 bases respectively, with 7 bases between them.

This clonotype occurred a few times. V usage is TRBV7-9 and J usage is TRBJ1-1; the D gene is possibly TRBD1 (5 bases). This CDR3 spans 15 amino acids. The V gene lost 1 base and the J gene lost 1 base, with 10 bases spanning the gap. Per germline, CDR1 SEHNR and CDR2 FQNEAQ (reference sequence). In nucleotides, the CDR3 is TGTGCCAGCAGCTTAGGTTCGCAGGGGAACACTGAAGCTTTCTTT. Residues: CASSLGSQGNTEAFF. Looking up the rest from reference TRBV7-9 and TRBJ1-1 gives the full variable domain: DTGVSQNPRHKITKRGQNVTFRCDPISEHNRLYWYRQTLGQGPEFLTYFQNEAQLEKSRLLSDRFSAERPKGSFSTLEIQRTEQGDSAMYLCASSLGSQGNTEAFFGQGTRLTVV.

The V and J genes are TRBV14 and TRBJ1-1, with D possibly TRBD1 on 6 matching bases. The CDR3 is 14 residues long. The V gene's germline CDR1 is SGHDN and CDR2 FVKESK. V lost 0 bases to trimming and J lost 6 bases, with 11 bases between them. CDR3 nucleotide sequence: TGTGCCAGCAGCCAAGACAGGGGCGGCCCTGAAGCTTTCTTT. This codes for CASSQDRGGPEAFF. The entire variable domain, with the rest obtained from reference TRBV14 and TRBJ1-1, is as follows: EAGVTQFPSHSVIEKGQTVTLRCDPISGHDNLYWYRRVMGKEIKFLLHFVKESKQDESGMPNNRFLAERTGGTYSTLKVQPAELEDSGVYFCASSQDRGGPEAFFGQGTRLTVV.

This clonotype rates as medium-sized (0.01 to 0.1%). V usage is TRBV20-1 and J usage is TRBJ2-1, with 10 bases lining up with TRBD2. Germline CDR1 is DFQATT and CDR2 is SNEGSKA (reference sequence). Trimming removed 7 bases from V and 7 bases from J; junction bases left unmatched: 7. CDR3 length: 13 residues. The CDR3 region is CSVERGGTNEQFF. CDR3 nucleotides: TGCAGTGTGGAGCGGGGGGGCACGAATGAGCAGTTCTTC.

The chain employs TRBV2 and TRBJ2-5, with D perhaps matching TRBD2 (5 bases). Germline assignment: CDR1 SNHLY and CDR2 FYNNEI. Deletions cut 11 bases from V and 2 bases from J, with 15 bases between. CDR3 length: 13 residues. The CDR3 sequence is CAGTRGPQETQYF. CDR3 nucleotide sequence: TGTGCCGGAACTAGAGGGCCACAAGAGACCCAGTACTTC.

The chain couples TRBV7-9 to TRBJ1-2, with D tentatively TRBD1 (6 bases). Germline values: CDR1 SEHNR, CDR2 FQNEAQ (reference sequence). The CDR3 spans 14 residues. The ends were cut back, 5 bases at V and 6 bases at J, with 16 bases in the middle. The CDR3 DNA reads TGTGCCAGCAGCCCCAGGGGTGATCCTAATGGCTACACCTTC. Its translation is CASSPRGDPNGYTF.

The chain recombines TRBV5-1 with TRBJ2-2; D is perhaps TRBD1 (5 bases). The V gene's germline CDR1 is SGHRS and CDR2 YFSETQ. Trimming shortened V by 0 bases and J by 0 bases, and 6 bases separated the two germline ends. The CDR3 length is 15 residues. Here the CDR3 DNA reads TGCGCCAGCAGCTTGGTAGGGGCGAACACCGGGGAGCTGTTTTTT. Translated: CASSLVGANTGELFF.

This clonotype was seen more than once but under ten times. The V gene is TRBV3-1, the J gene TRBJ1-6; D gene ambiguous. Germline CDR1 and CDR2: LGHDT and YNNKEL (reference sequence). V was cut by 5 bases and J by 1 base, with 9 bases left in between. This CDR3 region has 15 residues. CDR3 sequence (DNA): TGTGCCAGCAGCACCCGGGGTTCCTATAATTCACCCCTCCACTTT. Its protein product is CASSTRGSYNSPLHF. The complete variable domain, with remaining parts taken from reference TRBV3-1 and TRBJ1-6, reads DTAVSQTPKYLVTQMGNDKSIKCEQNLGHDTMYWYKQDSKKFLKIMFSYNNKELIINETVPNRFSPKSPDKAHLNLHINSLELGDSAVYFCASSTRGSYNSPLHFGNGTRLTVT.

This clonotype showed up just a few times. The rearrangement uses TRBV25-1 and TRBJ2-7, with unresolved D. Germline V lookup: CDR1 MGHDK, CDR2 SYGVNS. V was cut by 7 bases and J by 3 bases, with 7 bases left in between. The CDR3 is 11 amino acids. CDR3 loop: CASTDFYEQYF. The CDR3 DNA follows: TGTGCCAGCACGGATTTCTACGAGCAGTACTTC.

Concerning this clonotype: The junction shows a germline mismatch at one end, possibly a read error. The J gene is TRBJ2-3, the V gene TRBV7-2; D not resolved. The germline CDR1 and CDR2 sequences are SGHTA and FQGNSA. The CDR3 totals 15 residues. The CDR3 loop is CASSLAPSRRDMQYF. CDR3 DNA sequence: TGTGCCAGCAGCTTAGCGCCATCTCGCCGAGATATGCAGTATTTT.

The rearrangement links TRBV7-3 to TRBJ2-1, with TRBD2 identical over 11 bases. V shed 0 bases and J 6 bases; nucleotides not matched to a gene: 7. Germline-derived CDR1 and CDR2 are SGHTA and FQGTGA. The CDR3 is 17 residues long. CDR3 sequence reads: CASSLTSGGAAINEQFF. The CDR3 bases are TGTGCCAGCAGCTTAACTAGCGGGGGGGCCGCCATCAATGAGCAGTTCTTC.

This rearrangement joins TRBV5-1 to TRBJ2-6; D is unclear. The CDR3 runs to 15 residues. Per germline, CDR1 SGHRS and CDR2 YFSETQ. Between the trimmed V and J ends, which lost 0 bases and 0 bases, there was a span of 4 bases. The CDR3 DNA reads TGCGCCAGCAGCTTGGTAGTCTCTGGGGCCAACGTCCTGACTTTC. Translating gives CASSLVVSGANVLTF.

In its sample, this clonotype was seen a few times. This chain links TRBV5-1 with TRBJ2-3; the D is unclear. Germline CDR1 reads SGHRS; CDR2 reads YFSETQ. This CDR3 spans 11 amino acids. V was clipped by 2 bases and J by 6 bases, with 4 bases between them. The CDR3 is CASSFGDTQYF. CDR3 DNA: TGCGCCAGCAGCTTCGGGGATACGCAGTATTTT.

This clonotype was observed a few times. The chain combines TRBV6-2 or TRBV6-3 with TRBJ1-1, with D maybe TRBD1 (5 bases). Germline values: CDR1 MNHEY, CDR2 SVGEGT. Trimming shortened V by 10 bases and J by 0 bases, and 12 bases separated the two germline ends. The CDR3 length is 13 residues. Here the CDR3 DNA reads TGTGCCACCACCAGGGCCATGAACACTGAAGCTTTCTTT. Translated, it gives CATTRAMNTEAFF.

The V and J genes are TRBV7-9 and TRBJ1-2; no definite D call. The CDR3 has 13 residues. CDR1 is SEHNR and CDR2 is FQNEAQ in the germline V gene (reference sequence). V lost 6 bases, J lost 4 bases, and 12 bases lay in between. CDR3 sequence (DNA): TGTGCCAGCAGTCCGGACGGAATCTATGGCTACACCTTC. It codes for CASSPDGIYGYTF. Complete variable domain (other parts from reference TRBV7-9 and TRBJ1-2): DTGVSQNPRHKITKRGQNVTFRCDPISEHNRLYWYRQTLGQGPEFLTYFQNEAQLEKSRLLSDRFSAERPKGSFSTLEIQRTEQGDSAMYLCASSPDGIYGYTFGSGTRLTVV.

This clonotype has just a few counts. This chain connects TRBV5-1 to TRBJ2-3, with D possibly TRBD2 on 5 matching bases. V was clipped by 4 bases and J by 1 base, with 19 bases between them. The CDR3 has 17 amino acids. CDR1 is SGHRS and CDR2 is YFSETQ in the germline V gene. The CDR3 is CASSPLGGRPGTDTQYF. The CDR3, as DNA: TGCGCCAGCAGCCCCTTGGGCGGGCGGCCCGGCACAGATACGCAGTATTTT. Full variable domain (remainder filled in from reference TRBV5-1 and TRBJ2-3): KAGVTQTPRYLIKTRGQQVTLSCSPISGHRSVSWYQQTPGQGLQFLFEYFSETQRNKGNFPGRFSGRQFSNSRSEMNVSTLELGDSALYLCASSPLGGRPGTDTQYFGPGTRLTVL.

This clonotype was seen a few times. J is TRBJ2-1 and V is TRBV7-2; tentatively, D is TRBD1 (5 bases). V lost 5 bases to trimming and J lost 0 bases, with 11 bases between them. Per germline, CDR1 SGHTA and CDR2 FQGNSA. The CDR3 runs to 15 residues. The DNA for the CDR3 is TGTGCCAGCAGCCTCGACAGACGCTCCTACAATGAGCAGTTCTTC. Protein sequence: CASSLDRRSYNEQFF.

The gene calls are TRBV5-1 and TRBJ2-5, with 8 nucleotides matching TRBD1. With V trimmed by 0 bases and J by 7 bases, 11 bases remained unmatched. Germline-derived CDR1 and CDR2 are SGHRS and YFSETQ. The CDR3 has 16 residues. The DNA for the CDR3 is TGCGCCAGCAGCTTGGTCGGACAGGGCCCCCTGGGGACCCAGTACTTC. Encoded protein: CASSLVGQGPLGTQYF.

V is TRBV20-1 and J is TRBJ1-5, with D possibly being TRBD1 (6 bases). This CDR3 comprises 14 residues. Trimming took off 5 bases at V and 8 bases at J, with 19 bases between the two ends. Germline V gives CDR1 DFQATT, CDR2 SNEGSKA (reference sequence). CDR3 nucleotide sequence: TGCAGTGCTCGAGGAGGGGGGGCTGGGGAGCCCCAGCATTTT. Protein sequence: CSARGGGAGEPQHF.

Only a few counts were recorded for this clonotype. CDR3 region: CASSRRGGNYGYTF. In nucleotides, the CDR3 is TGTGCCAGCAGCCGAAGGGGGGGCAACTATGGCTACACCTTC. The chain is built from TRBV27 and TRBJ1-2; D is perhaps TRBD1 (6 bases). Germline V gene data show CDR1 as MNHEY and CDR2 as SMNVEV (reference sequence). The CDR3 sequence is 14 residues long. Trimming removed 6 bases at V and 2 bases at J, with 13 bases between.